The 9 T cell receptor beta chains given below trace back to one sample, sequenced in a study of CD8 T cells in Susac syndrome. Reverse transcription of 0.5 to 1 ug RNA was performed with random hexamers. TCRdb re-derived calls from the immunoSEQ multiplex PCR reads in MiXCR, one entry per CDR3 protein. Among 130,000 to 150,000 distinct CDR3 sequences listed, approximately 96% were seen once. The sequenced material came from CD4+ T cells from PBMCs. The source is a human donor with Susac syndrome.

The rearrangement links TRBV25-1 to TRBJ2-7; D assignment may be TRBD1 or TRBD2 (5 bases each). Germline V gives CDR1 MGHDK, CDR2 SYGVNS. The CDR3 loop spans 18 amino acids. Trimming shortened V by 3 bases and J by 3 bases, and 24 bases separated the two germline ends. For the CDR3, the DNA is TGTGCCAGCAGTGAGTCGAGACCCTCGCCGGGACGGGGCTACGAGCAGTACTTC. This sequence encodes CASSESRPSPGRGYEQYF.

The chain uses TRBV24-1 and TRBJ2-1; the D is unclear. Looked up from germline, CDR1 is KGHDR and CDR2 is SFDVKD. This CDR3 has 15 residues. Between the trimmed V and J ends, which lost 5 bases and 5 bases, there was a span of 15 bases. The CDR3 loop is CATSVVNSNDNEQFF. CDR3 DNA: TGTGCCACCAGTGTGGTTAACTCCAACGACAATGAGCAGTTCTTC.

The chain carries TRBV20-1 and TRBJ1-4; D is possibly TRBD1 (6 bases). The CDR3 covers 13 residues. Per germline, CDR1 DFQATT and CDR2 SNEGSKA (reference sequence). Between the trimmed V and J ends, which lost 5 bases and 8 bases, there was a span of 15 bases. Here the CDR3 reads CSAYREVDEKLFF. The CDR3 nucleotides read TGCAGTGCTTACAGGGAGGTAGACGAAAAACTGTTTTTT.

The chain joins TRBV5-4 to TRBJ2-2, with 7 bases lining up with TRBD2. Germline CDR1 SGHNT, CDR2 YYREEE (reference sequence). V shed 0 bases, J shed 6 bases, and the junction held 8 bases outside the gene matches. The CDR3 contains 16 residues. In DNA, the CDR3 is TGTGCCAGCAGCTTGGGGGGAGGGCGAGGGTCCGGGGAGCTGTTTTTT. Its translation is CASSLGGGRGSGELFF.

This CDR3 reads CASRSDSNQPQHF. The CDR3 region has the DNA TGTGCCAGCAGGAGCGATAGCAATCAGCCCCAGCATTTT. V is TRBV2 and J is TRBJ1-5; D uncertain. Trimming shortened V by 6 bases and J by 0 bases, and 6 bases separated the two germline ends. The germline V gene encodes CDR1 SNHLY and CDR2 FYNNEI. The CDR3 is 13 residues long.

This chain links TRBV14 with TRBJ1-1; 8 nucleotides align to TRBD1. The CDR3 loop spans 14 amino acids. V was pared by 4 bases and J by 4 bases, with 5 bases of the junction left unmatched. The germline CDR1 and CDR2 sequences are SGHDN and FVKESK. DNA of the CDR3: TGTGCCAGCAGCCCTAACAGGGGGGGCACTGAAGCTTTCTTT. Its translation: CASSPNRGGTEAFF.

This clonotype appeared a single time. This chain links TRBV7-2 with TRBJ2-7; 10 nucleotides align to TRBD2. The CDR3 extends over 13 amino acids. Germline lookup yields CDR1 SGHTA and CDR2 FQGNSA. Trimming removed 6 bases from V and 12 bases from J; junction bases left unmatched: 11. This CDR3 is CASRFTGTSDRYF. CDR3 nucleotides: TGTGCCAGCAGATTTACCGGGACTAGCGACCGGTACTTC.

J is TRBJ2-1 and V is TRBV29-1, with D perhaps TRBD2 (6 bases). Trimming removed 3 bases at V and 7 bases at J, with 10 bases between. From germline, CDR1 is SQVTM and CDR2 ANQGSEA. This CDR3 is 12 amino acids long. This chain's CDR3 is CSVEPGRNEQFF. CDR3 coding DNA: TGCAGCGTTGAGCCGGGGAGGAATGAGCAGTTCTTC.

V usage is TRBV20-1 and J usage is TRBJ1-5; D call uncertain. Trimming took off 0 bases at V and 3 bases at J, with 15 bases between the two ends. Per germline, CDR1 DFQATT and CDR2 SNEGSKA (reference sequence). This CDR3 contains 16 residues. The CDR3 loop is CSARETVLGSNQPQHF. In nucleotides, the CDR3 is TGCAGTGCTAGAGAGACGGTGCTCGGCTCCAATCAGCCCCAGCATTTT.